This record concerns one T cell receptor (beta chain) sequence. Its antigen is currently unknown. The V gene's germline CDR1 is SGHDT and CDR2 YYEEEE. The CDR3 totals 14 residues. The V and J ends lost 2 bases and 9 bases respectively, with 12 bases between them. Sequencing was performed with immunoSEQ multiplex PCR; in TCRdb, only in-frame clones are kept and a portion is missing. The sample yields more than 110,000 clones, roughly 88% seen once. The sample originates from a study of cytomegalovirus exposure and HLA in healthy donors. Study conclusions and caveats: Overall, around 150 TCR beta chains were annotated as cytomegalovirus-associated. According to a subsequent analysis, TCR clusters identified in the first cohort showed a tendency to co-occur across the 100 to 150 validation repertoires. Most TCR sequences were uncommon, yet certain public TCRs appeared in many donors. The classifier was said to identify cytomegalovirus status with high specificity and sensitivity.

The rearrangement joins TRBV5-6 to TRBJ1-6; maybe TRBD1 (5 bases). This clonotype was sampled from a woman aged 18-29 years in good health and CMV-seropositive. The sequenced material came from PBMCs. The CDR3 protein is CASSFWGTVSPLHF. The CDR3 DNA follows: TGTGCCAGCAGCTTCTGGGGCACAGTTTCACCCCTCCACTTT. The entire variable domain, with the rest obtained from reference TRBV5-6 and TRBJ1-6, is as follows: DAGVTQSPTHLIKTRGQQVTLRCSPKSGHDTVSWYQQALGQGPQFIFQYYEEEERQRGNFPDRFSGHQFPNYSSELNVNALLLGDSALYLCASSFWGTVSPLHFGNGTRLTVT.